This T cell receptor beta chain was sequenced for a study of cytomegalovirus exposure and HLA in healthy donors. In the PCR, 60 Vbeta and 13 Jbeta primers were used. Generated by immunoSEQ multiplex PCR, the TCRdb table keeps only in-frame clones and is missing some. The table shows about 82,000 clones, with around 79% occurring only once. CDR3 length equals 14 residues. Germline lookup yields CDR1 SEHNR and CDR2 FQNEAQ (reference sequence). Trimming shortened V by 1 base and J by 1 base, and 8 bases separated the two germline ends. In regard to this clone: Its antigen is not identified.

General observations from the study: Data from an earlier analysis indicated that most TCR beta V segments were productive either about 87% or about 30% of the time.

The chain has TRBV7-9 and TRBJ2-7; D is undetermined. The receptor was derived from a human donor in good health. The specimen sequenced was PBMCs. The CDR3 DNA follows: TGTGCCAGCAGCTTAGTCGGCGGATCCTACGAGCAGTACTTC. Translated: CASSLVGGSYEQYF.